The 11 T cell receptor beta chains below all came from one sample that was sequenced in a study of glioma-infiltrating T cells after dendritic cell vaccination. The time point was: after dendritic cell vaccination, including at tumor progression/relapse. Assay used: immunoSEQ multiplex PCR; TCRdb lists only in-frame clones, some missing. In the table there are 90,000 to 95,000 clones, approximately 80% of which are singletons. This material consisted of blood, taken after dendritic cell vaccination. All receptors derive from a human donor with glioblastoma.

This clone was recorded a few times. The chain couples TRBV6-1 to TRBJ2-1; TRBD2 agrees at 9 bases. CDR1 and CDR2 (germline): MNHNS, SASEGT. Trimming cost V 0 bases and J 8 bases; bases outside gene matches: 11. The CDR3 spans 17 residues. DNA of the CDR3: TGTGCCAGCAGTGAAGCTGAGGGTAGCGGGGGCCACGATGAGCAGTTCTTC. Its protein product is CASSEAEGSGGHDEQFF.

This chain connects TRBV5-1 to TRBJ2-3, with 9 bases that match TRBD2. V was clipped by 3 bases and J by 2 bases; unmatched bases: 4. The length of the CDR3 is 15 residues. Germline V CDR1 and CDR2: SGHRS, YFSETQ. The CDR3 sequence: CASSSGTSTTDTQYF. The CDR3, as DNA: TGCGCCAGCAGCTCCGGGACTAGCACCACAGATACGCAGTATTTT.

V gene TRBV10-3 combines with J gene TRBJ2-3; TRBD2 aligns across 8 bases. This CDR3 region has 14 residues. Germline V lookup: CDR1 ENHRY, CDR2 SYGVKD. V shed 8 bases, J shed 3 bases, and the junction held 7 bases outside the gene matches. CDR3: CAISSGRSTDTQYF. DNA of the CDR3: TGTGCCATCTCCAGCGGGAGATCGACAGATACGCAGTATTTT.

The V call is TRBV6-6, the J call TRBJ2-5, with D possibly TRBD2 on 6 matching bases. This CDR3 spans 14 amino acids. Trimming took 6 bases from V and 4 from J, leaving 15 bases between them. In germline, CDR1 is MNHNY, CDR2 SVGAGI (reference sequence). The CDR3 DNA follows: TGTGCCAGCAGCCCCGGGAGAAGTCGAGAGACCCAGTACTTC. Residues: CASSPGRSRETQYF.

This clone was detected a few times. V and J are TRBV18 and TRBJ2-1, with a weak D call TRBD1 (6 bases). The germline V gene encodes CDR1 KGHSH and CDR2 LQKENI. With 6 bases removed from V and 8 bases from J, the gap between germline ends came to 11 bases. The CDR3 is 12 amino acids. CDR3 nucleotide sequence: TGTGCCAGCTCGTCGAACAGGGATGAGCAGTTCTTC. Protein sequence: CASSSNRDEQFF.

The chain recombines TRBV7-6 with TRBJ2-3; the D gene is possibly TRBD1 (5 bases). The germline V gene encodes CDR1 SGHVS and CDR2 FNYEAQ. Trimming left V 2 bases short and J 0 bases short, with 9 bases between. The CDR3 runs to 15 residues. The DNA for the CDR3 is TGTGCCAGCAGCTTATTCGGACAAAGCACAGATACGCAGTATTTT. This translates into CASSLFGQSTDTQYF. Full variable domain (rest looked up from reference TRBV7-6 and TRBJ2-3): GAGVSQSPRYKVTKRGQDVALRCDPISGHVSLYWYRQALGQGPEFLTYFNYEAQQDKSGLPNDRFSAERPEGSISTLTIQRTEQRDSAMYRCASSLFGQSTDTQYFGPGTRLTVL.

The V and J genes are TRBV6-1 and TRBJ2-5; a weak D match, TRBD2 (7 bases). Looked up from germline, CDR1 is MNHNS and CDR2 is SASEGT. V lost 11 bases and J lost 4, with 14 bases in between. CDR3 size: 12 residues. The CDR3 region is CAAMGGPETQYF. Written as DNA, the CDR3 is TGTGCCGCGATGGGGGGGCCAGAGACCCAGTACTTC.

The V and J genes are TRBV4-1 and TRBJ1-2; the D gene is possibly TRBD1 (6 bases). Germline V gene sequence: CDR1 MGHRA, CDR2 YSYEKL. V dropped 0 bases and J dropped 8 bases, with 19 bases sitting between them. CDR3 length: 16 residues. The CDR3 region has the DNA TGCGCCAGCAGCCAAGATCGGACAGCCAATTTAGGGGGCTACACCTTC. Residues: CASSQDRTANLGGYTF.

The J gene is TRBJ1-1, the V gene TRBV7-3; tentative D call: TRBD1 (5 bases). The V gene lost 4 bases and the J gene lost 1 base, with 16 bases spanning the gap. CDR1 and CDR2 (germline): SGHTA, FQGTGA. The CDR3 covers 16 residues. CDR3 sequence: CASSSRQGRTNTEAFF. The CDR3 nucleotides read TGTGCCAGCAGCTCTCGGCAGGGCAGGACGAACACTGAAGCTTTCTTT.

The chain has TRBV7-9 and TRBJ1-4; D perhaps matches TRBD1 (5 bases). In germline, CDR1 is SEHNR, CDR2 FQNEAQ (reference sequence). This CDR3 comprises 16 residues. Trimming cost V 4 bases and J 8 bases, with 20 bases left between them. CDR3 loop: CASSSKTGGGWEKLFF. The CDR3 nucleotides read TGTGCCAGCAGCTCAAAAACAGGCGGGGGTTGGGAAAAACTGTTTTTT.

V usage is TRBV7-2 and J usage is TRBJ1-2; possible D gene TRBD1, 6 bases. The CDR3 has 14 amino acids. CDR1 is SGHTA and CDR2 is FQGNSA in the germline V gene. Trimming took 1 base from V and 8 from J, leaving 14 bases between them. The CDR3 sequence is CASSLVGAGVGYTF. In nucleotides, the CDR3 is TGTGCCAGCAGCTTAGTGGGGGCAGGGGTCGGCTACACCTTC.